This is a list of T cell receptor beta chains from one sample in a study of low-dose radiotherapy and immunotherapy resistance in tumors. TCRdb re-analysed the reads in MiXCR, keeping a single row per CDR3 protein. Of about 100,000 distinct CDR3 sequences in the sample, 20% were seen once. The sample here was PBMCs, taken after low-dose radiotherapy plus immunotherapy. Receptors originate from a male donor with prostate cancer. CDR3s include the opening cysteine and the closing phenylalanine or tryptophan. D genes are given only for firm matches. Clone size, where shown, is once, few, many, or a class for clones that have expanded.

>-|many|TRBJ1-1|TRBV11-2
TGTGCCAGCAGCTTAGATTTGCCAGGGTCGTTTCCTGAAGCTTTCTTT
CASSLDLPGSFPEAFF
>-|few|TRBJ2-7|TRBV6-2/TRBV6-3
TGTGCCAGCAGTAGGGACCCGGGATCCTACGAGCAGTACTTC
CASSRDPGSYEQYF
>TRBD1|many|TRBJ2-2|TRBV5-1
TGCGCCAGCAGCTTGGAAGGACAGGTCACCGGGGAGCTGTTTTTT
CASSLEGQVTGELFF
>TRBD1|many|TRBJ2-3|TRBV29-1
TGCAGCGTTGCCCGGGGGCCCGGGACAGGGATGTCCACAGATACGCAGTATTTT
CSVARGPGTGMSTDTQYF
>-|many|TRBJ1-2|TRBV12-3/TRBV12-4
TGTGCCAGCAGTAACTCAGGGGATGGCTACACCTTC
CASSNSGDGYTF
>-|-|TRBJ2-7|TRBV25-1
TGTGCCAGCAGCTGGTCGAGCGGCACCTACGAGCAGTACTTC
CASSWSSGTYEQYF
>-|many|TRBJ2-2|TRBV7-9
TGTGCCAGCAGCAAAGGTTCCCGGGGGACCGGGGAGCTGTTTTTT
CASSKGSRGTGELFF
>TRBD1|many|TRBJ1-5|TRBV29-1
TGCAGCGCGACAGGGGCGGATCAGCCCCAGCATTTT
CSATGADQPQHF
>-|-|TRBJ2-7|TRBV19
TGTGCCAGTAGCCCGGCAGTTATCGGCGAGCAGTACTTC
CASSPAVIGEQYF
>-|few|TRBJ2-5|TRBV12-3/TRBV12-4
TGTGCCAGCAGTTTAGGCGTCCAGACCCAGTACTTC
CASSLGVQTQYF
>-|many|TRBJ1-4|TRBV27
TGTGCCAGCAATCCATCGGGCTCCCGGTTGACAGAACTGTTTTTT
CASNPSGSRLTELFF
>-|many|TRBJ1-2|TRBV6-4
TGTGCCCCCACGAAGGGAGACGGCTACACCTTC
CAPTKGDGYTF
>-|many|TRBJ2-2|TRBV4-1
TGCGCCAGCAGCGCGCCCGGGAGTAACACCGGGGAGCTGTTTTTT
CASSAPGSNTGELFF
>TRBD2|many|TRBJ2-5|TRBV5-1
TGCGCCAGCAGCTTGGTGGGACTAGCGGAAGAGACCCAGTACTTC
CASSLVGLAEETQYF
>-|many|TRBJ2-7|TRBV27
TGTGCCAGCAGTCCGGGCGCGGGTCCCTGGGAGCAGTACTTC
CASSPGAGPWEQYF
>TRBD1|many|TRBJ2-6|TRBV12-3/TRBV12-4
TGTGCCAGCAGTTTTGGGACAGGGAGCTCTGGGGCCAACGTCCTGACTTTC
CASSFGTGSSGANVLTF
>TRBD2|many|TRBJ2-3|TRBV7-3
TGTGCCAGCAGCACCCTAGCGGGGGACACTTATACGCAGTATTTT
CASSTLAGDTYTQYF
>-|-|TRBJ2-7|TRBV6-1
TGTGCCAGCAGTTACCGGGTTTTTTCCTACGAGCAGTACTTC
CASSYRVFSYEQYF
>-|-|TRBJ2-1|TRBV27
TGTGCCAGCAGCACAAATTCGCGCGGGGCCAATGAGCAGTTCTTC
CASSTNSRGANEQFF
>-|many|TRBJ1-1|TRBV11-3
TGTGCCAGCAGCTTAGGCCGAGGGAACACTGAAGCTTTCTTT
CASSLGRGNTEAFF
>TRBD2|many|TRBJ2-1|TRBV5-1
TGCGCCAGCAGTTCAGGGACTAGCGGAACCAATGAGCAGTTCTTC
CASSSGTSGTNEQFF
>-|many|TRBJ2-7|TRBV6-1
TGTGCCAGCACTGCAGGGTATATTCAGTACTTC
CASTAGYIQYF
>TRBD1|-|TRBJ1-2|TRBV2
TGTGCCAGCAGTGGAGGGGGCCACTATGGCTACACCTTC
CASSGGGHYGYTF
>TRBD2|-|TRBJ2-1|TRBV19
TGTGCCAGTAGCTTGACTAGCGGGGGGGCCGGCCAGTTCTTC
CASSLTSGGAGQFF
>-|-|TRBJ2-1|TRBV20-1
TGCAGAGATGGGACTTCCAACAATGAGCAGTTCTTC
CRDGTSNNEQFF
>-|many|TRBJ1-3|TRBV29-1
TGCAGCGCACGTCCCCCCCAGGAGAGAAACACCATATATTTT
CSARPPQERNTIYF
>TRBD2|many|TRBJ2-3|TRBV12-3/TRBV12-4
TGTGCCAGCAGTTTACGGGGGGGCCAGAGTACGCAGTATTTT
CASSLRGGQSTQYF